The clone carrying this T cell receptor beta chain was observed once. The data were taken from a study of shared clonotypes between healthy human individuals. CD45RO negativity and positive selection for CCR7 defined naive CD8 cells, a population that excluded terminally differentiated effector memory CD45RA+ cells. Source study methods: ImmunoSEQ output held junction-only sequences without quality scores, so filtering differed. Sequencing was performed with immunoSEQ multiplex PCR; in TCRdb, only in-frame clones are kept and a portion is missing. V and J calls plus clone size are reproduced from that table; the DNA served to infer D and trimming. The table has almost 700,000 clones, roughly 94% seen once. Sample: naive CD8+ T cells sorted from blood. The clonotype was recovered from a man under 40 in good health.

The CDR3 region has the DNA TGCAGCGCAAACAGGGCGAACACTGAAGCTTTCTTT. It specifies CSANRANTEAFF. The gene calls are TRBV29-1 and TRBJ1-1; D may be TRBD1 (6 bases). CDR1 and CDR2 from the germline V gene are SQVTM and ANQGSEA. Deletions cut 7 bases from V and 1 base from J, with 10 bases between. There are 12 residues in the CDR3.